Listed here are 10 T cell receptor beta chains from one sample, sequenced in a study of control samples from healthy donors and cancer patients. Sequenced by immunoSEQ multiplex PCR; TCRdb stores in-frame clones only, minus some. The sample holds fewer than 95,000 clones, just under 85% seen once. The source material was blood. All receptors derive from a man aged 25 to 40 in good health.

Many counts were recorded for this clone. The chain couples TRBV28 to TRBJ1-4; TRBD1 might be the D (5 bases). Germline lookup yields CDR1 MDHEN and CDR2 SYDVKM. V lost 4 bases to trimming and J lost 5 bases, with 17 bases between them. The CDR3 loop spans 16 amino acids. For the CDR3, the DNA is TGTGCCAGCAGTTATATCTCTGACAGTCGGAATGAAAAACTGTTTTTT. Protein: CASSYISDSRNEKLFF.

The rearrangement joins TRBV15 to TRBJ2-5; 7 bases match TRBD2. V lost 0 bases, J lost 7 bases, and 11 bases stayed unmatched. The CDR3 totals 16 residues. Germline assignment: CDR1 LNHNV and CDR2 YYDKDF (reference sequence). The CDR3 spells CATSRDSERGRGTQYF. The CDR3 DNA is TGTGCCACCAGCAGAGATTCCGAGCGGGGCCGGGGGACCCAGTACTTC. Complete variable domain (other parts from reference TRBV15 and TRBJ2-5): DAMVIQNPRYQVTQFGKPVTLSCSQTLNHNVMYWYQQKSSQAPKLLFHYYDKDFNNEADTPDNFQSRRPNTSFCFLDIRSPGLGDTAMYLCATSRDSERGRGTQYFGPGTRLLVL.

This chain links TRBV19 with TRBJ1-4; the match to TRBD1 covers 7 bases. V lost 3 bases, J lost 4 bases, and 2 bases stayed unmatched. The CDR3 has 14 amino acids. Germline-derived CDR1 and CDR2 are LNHDA and SQIVND (reference sequence). The DNA for the CDR3 is TGTGCCAGTAGTATGACAGGGAGTAATGAAAAACTGTTTTTT. Translated: CASSMTGSNEKLFF.

The V gene is TRBV6-5, the J gene TRBJ1-2, with no clear D. The germline CDR1 and CDR2 sequences are MNHEY and SVGAGI. This CDR3 region has 15 residues. The ends were cut back, 6 bases at V and 4 bases at J, with 18 bases in the middle. CDR3 protein: CASRPAGSFLYGYTF. The CDR3 DNA is TGTGCCAGCAGGCCGGCAGGATCCTTCCTCTATGGCTACACCTTC.

This clone was seen more than once but under ten times. The same CDR3 can be traced to other DNA sequences in this sample. The gene calls are TRBV28 and TRBJ1-4; D is undetermined. Germline V gives CDR1 MDHEN, CDR2 SYDVKM. CDR3 length: 14 residues. V dropped 2 bases and J dropped 2 bases, with 6 bases sitting between them. In nucleotides, the CDR3 is TGTGCCAGCAGTTTACTGGGGACTAATGAAAAACTGTTTTTT. As protein: CASSLLGTNEKLFF.

V usage is TRBV6-5 and J usage is TRBJ1-5, with 8 nucleotides matching TRBD1. V trimming: 10 bases; J trimming: 7 bases; junction bases outside the gene matches: 12. From germline, CDR1 is MNHEY and CDR2 SVGAGI. There are 14 residues in the CDR3. CDR3 loop: CATGTGSLAQPQHF. Written as DNA, the CDR3 is TGTGCCACGGGGACAGGATCTTTGGCACAGCCCCAGCATTTT.

This clone has a handful of counts. J is TRBJ1-2 and V is TRBV2; D gene ambiguous. CDR1 SNHLY and CDR2 FYNNEI come from the germline V gene. V dropped 3 bases and J dropped 5 bases, with 16 bases sitting between them. The CDR3 sequence is 15 residues long. The chain's CDR3 is CASSDPASYYYGYTF. DNA of the CDR3: TGTGCCAGCAGTGACCCGGCCAGCTACTATTATGGCTACACCTTC.

The rearrangement uses TRBV6-5 and TRBJ2-7; TRBD1 aligns across 7 bases. The CDR3 is made up of 14 amino acids. The V segment lost 4 bases and the J segment 4 bases; nucleotides outside the gene matches: 7. From germline, CDR1 is MNHEY and CDR2 SVGAGI. CDR3 DNA sequence: TGTGCCAGCAGTTTCCTTGGCAGGGGGTACGAGCAGTACTTC. Translation: CASSFLGRGYEQYF.

The chain couples TRBV5-4 to TRBJ1-3, with unresolved D. Per the germline V gene, CDR1 is SGHNT and CDR2 is YYREEE (reference sequence). This CDR3 contains 14 residues. The ends were cut back, 2 bases at V and 0 bases at J, with 6 bases in the middle. This chain's CDR3 is CASSFGVSGNTIYF. Here the CDR3 DNA reads TGTGCCAGCAGCTTCGGGGTCTCTGGAAACACCATATATTTT. Supplemented by reference TRBV5-4 and TRBJ1-3, the full variable domain reads ETGVTQSPTHLIKTRGQQVTLRCSSQSGHNTVSWYQQALGQGPQFIFQYYREEENGRGNFPPRFSGLQFPNYSSELNVNALELDDSALYLCASSFGVSGNTIYFGEGSWLTVV.

The chain is built from TRBV4-2 and TRBJ1-2; no clear D gene. The CDR3 covers 14 residues. CDR1 is LGHNA, CDR2 YNFKEQ, per germline. Trimming shortened V by 4 bases and J by 2 bases, and 11 bases separated the two germline ends. CDR3 nucleotides: TGTGCCAGCAGCCCCTTGGAGGGAAACTATGGCTACACCTTC. Its translation: CASSPLEGNYGYTF.